This TCR beta chain originates from a study of T cell clonality in common variable immunodeficiency (dated by TCRdb to the mid-2010s). Summary of the overall study and its limitations: CVID subjects shared fewer TCRbeta clones with each other than healthy controls did (p < 0.0001). Increased TCRbeta clonality was found in CVID subjects compared with healthy controls (t-test p = 0.018), with the increase being most characteristic of about a third of subjects. Even though DNA input was equal, the average per sample came to about 81,820 unique sequences for controls compared with roughly 30,000 for CVID samples. It was noted by the authors that sequencing of the repertoires of T cell subpopulations would be needed to clarify the cause of the increased clonality in CVID. Fewer deletions and N-nucleotide insertions were reportedly observed in CVID TCRbeta sequences, and highly modified clones with 13 or more V deletions were reportedly absent from CVID TCRbeta sequences. Correlations between repertoire features and clinical complications were limited by patient heterogeneity within the CVID cohort.

Measured from the cysteine to the phenylalanine, the CDR3 is 16 residues long. Shown are 39 bases from within the CDR3, in frame from base 1. The CDR1 and CDR2 encoded by the germline V gene (reference sequence) are GTSNPN and SVGIG. Unmatched junction bases come to 7, with V trimmed by 0 bases and J by 4 bases. For sequencing input, CVID and control samples contributed equivalent amounts of genomic DNA. For every sample, a 60 bp segment covering the rearranged TCRbeta CDR3 region was amplified and then sequenced. The immunoSEQ assay, a bias-corrected multiplex PCR combined with high-throughput sequencing, was used for TCRbeta amplification. The original pipeline was this. Every unique nucleotide sequence counted as a clone and was annotated with V, D and J genes, copy number and frequency. Sequences were labeled productive if in frame, and non-productive if out of frame or containing stop codons. As previously described, clonality was calculated on the basis of Shannon's entropy. The predicted amino acid sequences of productive clones were used to derive the mean CDR3 Kyte-Doolittle hydropathy. Scaled V gene usage was hierarchically clustered using Manhattan distance and complete linkage with the R hclust function. Sharing of clones by CDR3 amino acid sequence was evaluated by resampling 12 repertoires per group over 100 rounds. The repertoires were searched for around 75 published EBV-specific and roughly 230 published CMV-specific TCRbeta sequences. After two CVID samples that produced fewer than 10,000 sequences were dropped from the analysis, 42 CVID repertoires remained. This immuneACCESS table, as held by TCRdb, lists in-frame sequences with V and J called but not all clones. Of the missing ones, under half trace to an unresolved V gene in checked studies; the others have no known cause. That table supplies the V and J calls and clone size; D and trimming were determined from the DNA. Across this sample, 25,000 to 30,000 clones were tabulated and none appeared just once. Jointly, the top ten make up around 4% of the sample.

Standard criteria, namely reduction of serum IgG, IgA and/or IgM below the normal range together with specific antibody deficiency, were applied for the diagnosis of CVID. A total of roughly 46 subjects (roughly 15 female and 29 male; age range about 9 to 64 years, mean age around 40) were included in the CVID group. Predominantly Caucasian heritage was noted among both the CVID patients and the healthy controls. At the time of study participation, every CVID subject had been on replacement immunoglobulin therapy for at least one year. At blood collection, none of the CVID subjects was ill or on immunomodulatory or immunosuppressive medication. From each donor, about 4.5 to 9 ml of heparinized peripheral whole blood was collected. Genomic DNA from adults with common variable immune deficiency (CVID) and from healthy adult controls was the source for sequencing TCRbeta CDR3 repertoires. To isolate peripheral blood mononuclear cells, diluted blood was subjected to density centrifugation over Hypaque 1077 or Ficoll-Paque. Unsorted mononuclear cells served as the source of genomic DNA, which was extracted either by Qiagen column purification or by a centrifugation-based method.

Details on this clone: No antigen is known for it. The read halts 3 residues ahead of the CDR3 end, with the missing end drawn from the germline J gene.

Sequencing was carried out using peripheral blood mononuclear cells. The receptor chain draws on TRBV30 and TRBJ1-3; 9 of the junction bases match TRBD1. This TCR was sampled from a human donor with common variable immunodeficiency. The sequenced CDR3 bases are TGTGCCTGGAGTGTTGTGGGACAGGGTTTCGGAAACACC. Its protein is CAWSVVGQGFGNT. The entire CDR3 protein reads CAWSVVGQGFGNTIYF.